This T cell receptor beta chain was captured in a study of prognosis after radiotherapy for stage I lung cancer. The CDR3 has 17 amino acids. V was cut by 5 bases and J by 0 bases, with 17 bases left in between. From genomic DNA, TCR beta CDR3 was amplified by two-round multiplex PCR. During first-round PCR, primers specific to each TRBV and TRBJ gene were used. TCRdb reprocessed the multiplex PCR reads via MiXCR and lists one record per CDR3 protein. The sample holds roughly 15,000 distinct CDR3 sequences, under 55% seen once. The sequencing used PBMCs, collected before or after stereotactic body radiation therapy (not recorded which). The sequence was collected from a donor aged 50 or older with non-small cell lung cancer. The chain couples TRBV12-3 or TRBV12-4 to TRBJ1-3, with D possibly matching TRBD1 (6 bases). The CDR3 loop reads CASSHHPGVYSGNTIYF. The CDR3 DNA reads TGTGCCAGCAGTCACCACCCAGGGGTCTACTCTGGAAACACCATATATTTT.